These 30 T cell receptor beta chains came from one sample sequenced in a study of radiotherapy plus CTLA-4 blockade in lung cancer. TCRdb's table, derived via immunoSEQ multiplex PCR, lists solely in-frame clones and lacks some. Of fewer than 45,000 clones in the sample, over 55% were seen once. The sample in question was peripheral blood, obtained from a patient treated with radiotherapy plus ipilimumab. These TCRs come from a human donor with non-small cell lung cancer who had stable disease on radiotherapy plus ipilimumab.

This clone was counted only a few times. The chain is built from TRBV7-9 and TRBJ1-2, with a tentative D call TRBD1 (6 bases). Deletions cut 5 bases from V and 7 bases from J, with 23 bases between. The CDR3 consists of 16 residues. Germline values: CDR1 SEHNR, CDR2 FQNEAQ (reference sequence). CDR3: CASSPRGGDDDSGYTF. In DNA form, the CDR3 reads TGTGCCAGCAGCCCGCGGGGGGGCGACGATGACTCTGGCTACACCTTC.

V gene TRBV2 combines with J gene TRBJ1-1; D unresolved. CDR3 length: 14 amino acids. Germline V CDR1 and CDR2: SNHLY, FYNNEI. V gave up 4 bases and J gave up 0 bases, with 9 bases separating them. CDR3 coding DNA: TGTGCCAGCAGTGGGGCCATCATGAACACTGAAGCTTTCTTT. Translating it yields CASSGAIMNTEAFF.

This clone was recorded a few times. The genes are TRBV10-3 and TRBJ2-1; TRBD2 agrees at 11 bases. Germline-derived CDR1 and CDR2 are ENHRY and SYGVKD. There are 14 residues in the CDR3. V trimming: 2 bases; J trimming: 12 bases; junction bases outside the gene matches: 6. The CDR3 region is CAISEPRLAGLQFF. The CDR3 bases are TGTGCCATCAGTGAGCCGCGACTAGCGGGACTGCAGTTCTTC.

The chain has TRBV6-5 and TRBJ2-5; 12 positions match TRBD1. The J call is uncertain, as TRBJ2-7 better fits the DNA end. CDR3 length: 15 residues. Germline V lookup: CDR1 MNHEY, CDR2 SVGAGI. CDR3 DNA sequence: TGTGCCAGCAGTTACCGGGACAGGGGGCTTTACGAGCAGTACTTC. This sequence encodes CASSYRDRGLYEQYF.

This clone appeared many times. CDR3 DNA: TGTGCCAGCAGCTTAGTAGATGAGCAGTTCTTC. This translates into CASSLVDEQFF. J is TRBJ2-1 and V is TRBV7-2; D call uncertain. CDR3 length: 11 amino acids. Germline CDR1 reads SGHTA; CDR2 reads FQGNSA. Trimming cost V 1 base and J 8 bases, with 3 bases left between them.

The chain recombines TRBV4-2 with TRBJ2-3, with 9 nucleotides matching TRBD2. CDR1 and CDR2 from the germline V gene are LGHNA and YNFKEQ. Losses at the gene ends were 4 bases for V and 3 bases for J; bases not matched to a gene: 8. The CDR3 runs 16 residues. DNA for the CDR3: TGTGCCAGCAGCCCCCGGGCGGGGGGGCTTACAGATACGCAGTATTTT. It is translated as CASSPRAGGLTDTQYF.

The gene calls are TRBV5-5 and TRBJ2-5; 9 bases are shared with TRBD2. Germline V gene data show CDR1 as SGHKS and CDR2 as YYEKEE (reference sequence). The junction had 6 bases not matched to a gene; V was cut back by 2 bases and J by 4 bases. This CDR3 contains 15 residues. CDR3 sequence: CASSFGREGLETQYF. The CDR3 DNA is TGTGCCAGCAGCTTTGGGCGGGAGGGGTTAGAGACCCAGTACTTC.

J is TRBJ1-2 and V is TRBV29-1, with D possibly TRBD1 on 6 matching bases. Germline lookup yields CDR1 SQVTM and CDR2 ANQGSEA. CDR3 length equals 12 residues. V shed 0 bases and J shed 8 bases, with 10 bases lying between them. CDR3 sequence reads: CSVEDHRVGYTF. The CDR3 nucleotides read TGCAGCGTTGAAGATCACAGGGTGGGCTACACCTTC.

The CDR3 nucleotides are TGTGCCAGCAGTTTAGGCGGATTTTACGAGCAGTACTTC. It specifies CASSLGGFYEQYF. The chain employs TRBV28 and TRBJ2-7; D is uncertain. The CDR3 sequence is 13 residues long. From germline, CDR1 is MDHEN and CDR2 SYDVKM. V was clipped by 2 bases and J by 4 bases, with 9 bases between them.

The chain joins TRBV15 to TRBJ2-3; 9 bases fit TRBD1. The CDR3 totals 15 residues. Germline CDR1 reads LNHNV; CDR2 reads YYDKDF (reference sequence). V lost 7 bases and J lost 2; bases outside the gene matches: 7. The CDR3 bases are TGTGCCACCATCCGGGACAGGGCGGACACAGATACGCAGTATTTT. Amino acid sequence: CATIRDRADTDTQYF.

The chain has TRBV11-3 and TRBJ1-2; D remains ambiguous. Germline V gene data show CDR1 as SGHNT and CDR2 as YENEEA. CDR3 length: 15 amino acids. V lost 1 base, J lost 4 bases, and 13 bases lay in between. The DNA of the CDR3 is TGTGCCAGCAGCTTAGGCGACGGGGTTGGCTATGGCTACACCTTC. It is translated as CASSLGDGVGYGYTF.

The CDR3 protein is CASSYEPPPSSYEQYF. The CDR3 coding sequence is TGTGCCAGCAGTTATGAACCTCCCCCCAGCTCCTACGAGCAGTACTTC. The chain has TRBV6-9 and TRBJ2-7; unclear D gene. The CDR3 spans 16 residues. V was shortened by 2 bases and J by 0 bases, with 14 bases between the two germline ends. Germline CDR1 and CDR2: MNHGY and SVAAGI.

This sequence joins TRBV15 and TRBJ2-1, with TRBD2 identical over 8 bases. Trimming removed 3 bases from V and 6 bases from J; junction bases left unmatched: 4. CDR3 length: 14 amino acids. CDR1 and CDR2 from the germline V gene are LNHNV and YYDKDF (reference sequence). In nucleotides, the CDR3 is TGTGCCACCAGCAGCAGCGGGGGACCCAATGAGCAGTTCTTC. Amino acids: CATSSSGGPNEQFF.

This chain connects TRBV9 to TRBJ2-6; possibly TRBD1 for D (5 bases). Germline V CDR1 and CDR2: SGDLS, YYNGEE. Trimming removed 2 bases at V and 5 bases at J, with 14 bases between. The CDR3 spans 16 residues. The CDR3 here is CASSVTGLGRANVLTF. CDR3 nucleotides: TGTGCCAGCAGCGTTACAGGTCTGGGGCGGGCCAACGTCCTGACTTTC.

The genes are TRBV7-2 and TRBJ2-1, with unresolved D. V was clipped by 1 base and J by 4 bases, with 8 bases between them. Looked up from germline, CDR1 is SGHTA and CDR2 is FQGNSA. This CDR3 has 14 amino acids. This chain's CDR3 is CASSLGSFYNEQFF. For the CDR3, the DNA is TGTGCCAGCAGCTTAGGTTCGTTTTACAATGAGCAGTTCTTC.

The chain links TRBV7-2 to TRBJ2-3; 7 bases are a match to TRBD2. Unmatched junction bases numbered 1, after V lost 3 bases and J lost 1 base. This CDR3 region has 14 residues. The germline V gene encodes CDR1 SGHTA and CDR2 FQGNSA. The CDR3 bases are TGTGCCAGCAGCTTGAGCGGGGGCACAGATACGCAGTATTTT. Its protein product is CASSLSGGTDTQYF.

The genes are TRBV7-9 and TRBJ1-1; possibly TRBD1 for D (5 bases). CDR3 length equals 14 residues. Per the germline V gene, CDR1 is SEHNR and CDR2 is FQNEAQ (reference sequence). The V gene lost 5 bases and the J gene lost 1 base, with 11 bases spanning the gap. DNA for the CDR3: TGTGCCAGCAGCGACCGGGGGGGGAACACTGAAGCTTTCTTT. Residues: CASSDRGGNTEAFF. Based on the CDR3 plus reference TRBV7-9 and TRBJ1-1, the full variable domain is DTGVSQNPRHKITKRGQNVTFRCDPISEHNRLYWYRQTLGQGPEFLTYFQNEAQLEKSRLLSDRFSAERPKGSFSTLEIQRTEQGDSAMYLCASSDRGGNTEAFFGQGTRLTVV.

This sequence joins TRBV6-1 and TRBJ2-1; TRBD2 might be the D (5 bases). The CDR3 sequence is 14 residues long. V shed 3 bases and J shed 15 bases, with 21 bases lying between them. Germline CDR1 is MNHNS and CDR2 is SASEGT. For the CDR3, the DNA is TGTGCCAGCAGTGAGGCTGGGCGGGCCAGATTGCCGTTCTTC. It translates to CASSEAGRARLPFF.

The chain couples TRBV6-1 to TRBJ1-3; 7 nucleotides agree with TRBD1. Germline V lookup: CDR1 MNHNS, CDR2 SASEGT. The V segment lost 5 bases and the J segment 0 bases; nucleotides outside the gene matches: 4. This CDR3 spans 15 amino acids. CDR3 protein: CASSPQGLSGNTIYF. In nucleotides, the CDR3 is TGTGCCAGCAGTCCACAGGGGCTCTCTGGAAACACCATATATTTT.

V gene TRBV6-1 combines with J gene TRBJ1-2; 7 positions agree with TRBD1. Trimming cost V 4 bases and J 4 bases; bases outside gene matches: 9. Looked up from germline, CDR1 is MNHNS and CDR2 is SASEGT. This CDR3 is 15 amino acids long. CDR3 DNA: TGTGCCAGCAGTGCATCCAGGGGGTTCCCCTATGGCTACACCTTC. Residues: CASSASRGFPYGYTF.

The rearrangement links TRBV11-2 to TRBJ2-5; D possibly corresponds to TRBD2 (7 bases). The germline V gene has CDR1 SGHAT and CDR2 FQNNGV. This CDR3 has 16 amino acids. Trimming left V 7 bases short and J 4 bases short, with 22 bases between. CDR3 nucleotide sequence: TGTGCCAGCACCATGAGTGAGGGGGGGCTCTCAGAGACCCAGTACTTC. As protein: CASTMSEGGLSETQYF. Combining the CDR3 with reference TRBV11-2 and TRBJ2-5 gives the whole variable domain EAGVAQSPRYKIIEKRQSVAFWCNPISGHATLYWYQQILGQGPKLLIQFQNNGVVDDSQLPKDRFSAERLKGVDSTLKIQPAKLEDSAVYLCASTMSEGGLSETQYFGPGTRLLVL.

The V call is TRBV4-1, the J call TRBJ1-2, with D possibly TRBD1 on 5 matching bases. Trimming removed 6 bases at V and 7 bases at J, with 15 bases between. CDR1 and CDR2 from the germline V gene are MGHRA and YSYEKL. The length of the CDR3 is 13 residues. CDR3 sequence: CASSQAGFGGYTF. Here the CDR3 DNA reads TGCGCCAGCAGTCAGGCAGGGTTTGGTGGCTACACCTTC.

The chain uses TRBV5-1 and TRBJ1-1; 9 bases match TRBD1. CDR3 length equals 17 residues. Germline V lookup: CDR1 SGHRS, CDR2 YFSETQ. Trimming at V came to 4 bases and at J to 1 base, leaving 11 bases not matched to a gene. The CDR3 spells CASSKNLGQGWNTEAFF. CDR3 nucleotide sequence: TGCGCCAGCAGCAAGAATCTGGGACAGGGATGGAACACTGAAGCTTTCTTT.

This clone was observed a handful of times. The chain carries TRBV5-1 and TRBJ1-1; the D gene is possibly TRBD1 (6 bases). The CDR3 totals 14 residues. The V gene's germline CDR1 is SGHRS and CDR2 YFSETQ. The germline V and J ends were trimmed by 1 base and 5 bases, with 12 bases remaining between them. The CDR3 here is CASSLPTGKTEAFF. In nucleotides, the CDR3 is TGCGCCAGCAGCTTGCCAACAGGGAAAACTGAAGCTTTCTTT.

This clone was seen just once. V is TRBV5-1 and J is TRBJ2-3; 11 bases agree with TRBD2. V was clipped by 0 bases and J by 2 bases; unmatched bases: 5. Germline V lookup: CDR1 SGHRS, CDR2 YFSETQ. The length of the CDR3 is 17 residues. This CDR3 reads CASSLVPSGGPTDTQYF. DNA of the CDR3: TGCGCCAGCAGCTTGGTTCCTAGCGGGGGGCCCACAGATACGCAGTATTTT.

The chain joins TRBV9 to TRBJ2-2; no reliable D call. In germline, CDR1 is SGDLS, CDR2 YYNGEE. The CDR3 contains 16 residues. Trimming left V 0 bases short and J 5 bases short, with 14 bases between. The CDR3 loop reads CASSVASGSRTGELFF. The DNA for the CDR3 is TGTGCCAGCAGCGTAGCTTCTGGCTCCAGAACCGGGGAGCTGTTTTTT.

The gene calls are TRBV9 and TRBJ2-3; 8 bases line up with TRBD2. Germline CDR1 and CDR2: SGDLS and YYNGEE. After removal of 2 bases from V and 7 bases from J, the junction contained 9 bases not matched to a gene. This CDR3 spans 15 amino acids. The CDR3 coding sequence is TGTGCCAGCAGCGTCCTTAGCGGGGTGTTGAATACGCAGTATTTT. It yields the protein CASSVLSGVLNTQYF.

The chain recombines TRBV9 with TRBJ2-1; D gene uncertain. V lost 0 bases to trimming and J lost 5 bases, with 6 bases between them. The germline V gene has CDR1 SGDLS and CDR2 YYNGEE. There are 13 residues in the CDR3. DNA of the CDR3: TGTGCCAGCAGCGTAGGTAGCAACAATGAGCAGTTCTTC. Translation gives CASSVGSNNEQFF.

The CDR3 sequence: CASSSAAGESYNEQFF. CDR3 bases: TGCGCCAGCAGCTCGGCAGCGGGGGAATCCTACAATGAGCAGTTCTTC. V usage is TRBV5-1 and J usage is TRBJ2-1, with 8 bases that match TRBD2. This CDR3 has 16 residues. Looked up from germline, CDR1 is SGHRS and CDR2 is YFSETQ. The J segment lost 1 base and the V segment lost 3 bases, leaving 6 bases of the junction unmatched. Full variable domain (missing parts from reference TRBV5-1 and TRBJ2-1): KAGVTQTPRYLIKTRGQQVTLSCSPISGHRSVSWYQQTPGQGLQFLFEYFSETQRNKGNFPGRFSGRQFSNSRSEMNVSTLELGDSALYLCASSSAAGESYNEQFFGPGTRLTVL.

This clone was observed a few times. V usage is TRBV4-1 and J usage is TRBJ2-5; 16 bases are shared with TRBD2. The CDR3 has 19 residues. The V segment lost 5 bases and the J segment 2 bases; nucleotides outside the gene matches: 11. In germline, CDR1 is MGHRA, CDR2 YSYEKL. CDR3 in amino acids: CASSTPGLAGGIIQETQYF. The CDR3 region has the DNA TGCGCCAGCAGCACCCCGGGACTAGCGGGGGGGATAATTCAAGAGACCCAGTACTTC.